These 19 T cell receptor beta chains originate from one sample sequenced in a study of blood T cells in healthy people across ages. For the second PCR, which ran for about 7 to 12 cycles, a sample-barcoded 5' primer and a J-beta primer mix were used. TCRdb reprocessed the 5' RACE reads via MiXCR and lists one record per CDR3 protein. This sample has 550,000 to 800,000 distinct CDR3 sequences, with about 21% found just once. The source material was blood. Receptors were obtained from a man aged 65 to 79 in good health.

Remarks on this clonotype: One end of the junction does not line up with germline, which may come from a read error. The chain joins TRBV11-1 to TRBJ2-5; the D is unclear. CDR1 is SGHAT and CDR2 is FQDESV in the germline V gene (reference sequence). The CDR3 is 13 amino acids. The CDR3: CASSATLQEIQYF. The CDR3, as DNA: TGTGCCAGCAGCGCAACGCTCCAAGAGATCCAGTACTTC.

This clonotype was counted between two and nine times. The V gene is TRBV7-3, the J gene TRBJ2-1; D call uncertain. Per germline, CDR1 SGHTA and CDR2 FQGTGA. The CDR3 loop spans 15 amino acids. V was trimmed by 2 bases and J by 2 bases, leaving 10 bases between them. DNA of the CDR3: TGTGCCAGCAGCTTACGCGATTCGGCCTACAATGAGCAGTTCTTC. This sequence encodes CASSLRDSAYNEQFF.

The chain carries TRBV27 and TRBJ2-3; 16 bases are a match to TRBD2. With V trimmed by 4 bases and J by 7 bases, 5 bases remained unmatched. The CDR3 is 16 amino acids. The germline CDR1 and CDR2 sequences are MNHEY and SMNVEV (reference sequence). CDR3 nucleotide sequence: TGTGCCAGCAGTTCTCCGGGACTAGCGGGAGGGCATACGCAGTATTTT. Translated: CASSSPGLAGGHTQYF.

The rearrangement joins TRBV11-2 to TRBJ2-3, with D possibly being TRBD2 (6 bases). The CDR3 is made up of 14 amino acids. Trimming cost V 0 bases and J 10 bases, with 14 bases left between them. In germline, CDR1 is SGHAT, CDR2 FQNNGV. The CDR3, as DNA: TGTGCCAGCAGCTTAGATTCGGTAGCGGAGTCGCAGTATTTT. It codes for CASSLDSVAESQYF.

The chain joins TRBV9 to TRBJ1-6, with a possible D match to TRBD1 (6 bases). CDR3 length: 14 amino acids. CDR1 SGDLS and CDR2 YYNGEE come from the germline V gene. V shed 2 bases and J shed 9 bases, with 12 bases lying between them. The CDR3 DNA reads TGTGCCAGCAGCGTCGGGGGCAGAAGTTCACCCCTCCACTTT. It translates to CASSVGGRSSPLHF.

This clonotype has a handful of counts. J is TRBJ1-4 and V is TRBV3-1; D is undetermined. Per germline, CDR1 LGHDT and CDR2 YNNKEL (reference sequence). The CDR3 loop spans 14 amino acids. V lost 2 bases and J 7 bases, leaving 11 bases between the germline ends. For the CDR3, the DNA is TGTGCCAGCAGCCAACTGGAAGCTACTGAAAAACTGTTTTTT. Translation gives CASSQLEATEKLFF.

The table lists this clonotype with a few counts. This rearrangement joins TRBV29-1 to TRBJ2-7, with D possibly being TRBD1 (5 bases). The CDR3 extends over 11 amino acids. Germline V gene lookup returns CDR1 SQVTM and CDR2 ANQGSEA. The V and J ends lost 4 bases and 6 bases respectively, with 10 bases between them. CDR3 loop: CSVVRGSEQYF. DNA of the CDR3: TGCAGCGTTGTAAGGGGTAGCGAGCAGTACTTC.

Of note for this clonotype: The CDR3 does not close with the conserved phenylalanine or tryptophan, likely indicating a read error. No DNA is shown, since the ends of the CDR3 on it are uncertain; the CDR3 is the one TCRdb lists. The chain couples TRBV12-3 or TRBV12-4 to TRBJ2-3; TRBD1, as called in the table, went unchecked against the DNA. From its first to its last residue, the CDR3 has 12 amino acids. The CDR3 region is CAGRVTADTEYS.

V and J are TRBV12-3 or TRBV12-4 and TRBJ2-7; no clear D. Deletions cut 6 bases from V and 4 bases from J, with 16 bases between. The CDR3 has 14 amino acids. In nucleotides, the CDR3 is TGTGCCAGCAGCCCAAAGGACCTGGCTTACGAGCAGTACTTC. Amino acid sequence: CASSPKDLAYEQYF.

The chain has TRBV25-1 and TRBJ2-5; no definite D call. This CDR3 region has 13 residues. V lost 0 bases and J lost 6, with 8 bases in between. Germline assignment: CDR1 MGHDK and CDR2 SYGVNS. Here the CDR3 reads CASSEYYGKTQYF. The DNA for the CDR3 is TGTGCCAGCAGTGAATATTATGGGAAGACCCAGTACTTC.

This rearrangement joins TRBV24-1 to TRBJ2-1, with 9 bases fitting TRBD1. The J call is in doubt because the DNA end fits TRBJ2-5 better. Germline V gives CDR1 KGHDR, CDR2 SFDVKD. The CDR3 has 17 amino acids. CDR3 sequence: CATSDRAGQGHQETQYF. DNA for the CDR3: TGTGCCACCAGTGATCGTGCGGGACAGGGTCACCAAGAGACCCAGTACTTC.

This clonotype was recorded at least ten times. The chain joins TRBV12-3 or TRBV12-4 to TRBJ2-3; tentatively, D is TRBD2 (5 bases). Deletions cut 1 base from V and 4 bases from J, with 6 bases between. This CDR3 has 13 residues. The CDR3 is CASSLDGADTQYF. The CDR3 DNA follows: TGTGCCAGCAGTTTAGACGGGGCAGATACGCAGTATTTT.

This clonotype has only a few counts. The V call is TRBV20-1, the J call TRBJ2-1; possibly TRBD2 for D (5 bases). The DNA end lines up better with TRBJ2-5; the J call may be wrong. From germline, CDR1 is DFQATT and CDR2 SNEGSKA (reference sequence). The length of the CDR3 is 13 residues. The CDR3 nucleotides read TGCAGTGCTAGAGCTAGCAGGCCGGAGACCCAGTACTTC. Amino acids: CSARASRPETQYF.

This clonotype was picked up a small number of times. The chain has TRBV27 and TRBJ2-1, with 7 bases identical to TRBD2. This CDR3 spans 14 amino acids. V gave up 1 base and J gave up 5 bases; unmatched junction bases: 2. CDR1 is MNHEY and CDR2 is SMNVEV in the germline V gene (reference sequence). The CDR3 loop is CASSLYSGNNEQFF. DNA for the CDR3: TGTGCCAGCAGTTTATACAGCGGGAACAATGAGCAGTTCTTC.

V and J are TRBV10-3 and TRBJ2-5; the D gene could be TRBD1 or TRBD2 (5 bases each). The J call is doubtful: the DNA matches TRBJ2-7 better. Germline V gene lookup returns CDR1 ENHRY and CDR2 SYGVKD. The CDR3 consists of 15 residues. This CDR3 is CAINGTVAFAYEQYF. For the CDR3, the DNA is TGTGCCATCAATGGGACCGTCGCGTTTGCCTACGAGCAGTACTTC.

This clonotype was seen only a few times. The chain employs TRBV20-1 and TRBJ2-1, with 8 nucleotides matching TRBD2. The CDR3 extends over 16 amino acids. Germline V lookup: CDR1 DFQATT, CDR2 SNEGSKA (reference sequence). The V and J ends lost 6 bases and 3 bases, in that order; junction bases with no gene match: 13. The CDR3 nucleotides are TGCAGTGCCCGAGCGGGAGTGGGACCATACTACAATGAGCAGTTCTTC. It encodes CSARAGVGPYYNEQFF.

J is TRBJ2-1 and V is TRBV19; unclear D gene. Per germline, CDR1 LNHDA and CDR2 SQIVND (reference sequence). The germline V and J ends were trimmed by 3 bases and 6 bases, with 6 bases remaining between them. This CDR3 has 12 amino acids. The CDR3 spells CASSMRVNEQFF. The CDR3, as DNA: TGTGCCAGTAGTATGAGAGTCAATGAGCAGTTCTTC.

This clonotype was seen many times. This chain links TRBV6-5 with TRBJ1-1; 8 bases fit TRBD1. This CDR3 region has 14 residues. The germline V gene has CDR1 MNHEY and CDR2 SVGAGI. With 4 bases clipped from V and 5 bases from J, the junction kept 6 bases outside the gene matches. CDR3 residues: CASSLRQGSTEAFF. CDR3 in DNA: TGTGCCAGCAGTTTAAGACAGGGGAGTACTGAAGCTTTCTTT.

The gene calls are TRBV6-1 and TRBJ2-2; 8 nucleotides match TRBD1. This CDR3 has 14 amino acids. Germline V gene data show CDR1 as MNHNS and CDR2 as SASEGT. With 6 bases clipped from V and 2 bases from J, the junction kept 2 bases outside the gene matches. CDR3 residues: CASRGQANTGELFF. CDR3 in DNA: TGTGCCAGCAGGGGACAGGCTAACACCGGGGAGCTGTTTTTT.